These T cell receptor beta chains were read from a single sample in a study of beta chain features in type 1 diabetes. Sequenced by immunoSEQ multiplex PCR; TCRdb stores in-frame clones only, minus some. The repertoire includes about 160,000 clones, 7% to 9.5% of them detected once, and 0.7% sits in the top ten. Sequenced input: central memory CD4+ T cells from blood. The receptors were sampled from a woman aged 30 to 39 with type 1 diabetes. The CDR3 runs from the conserved cysteine through the conserved F or W. Fields, in order: V gene, clone size, J gene, D gene, CDR3 length, CDR3 DNA, CDR3 protein. A D gene is named only where the DNA matches it firmly. Rows give clone size only sometimes, using once, few, many, or a class for an expanded clone.

TRBV14	NA	TRBJ2-3	TRBD2	15	TGTGCCAGCAGCCCCCAGGGCGCGGGAGCTCACCGGCAGTATTTT	CASSPQGAGAHRQYF
TRBV10-3	few	TRBJ2-3	NA	13	TGTGCCATCAGTGATGCAGGGACAGATACGCAGTATTTT	CAISDAGTDTQYF
TRBV18	NA	TRBJ2-1	TRBD2	14	TGTGCCAGCACTAGGATGAGCGGGAGCAATGAGCAGTTCTTC	CASTRMSGSNEQFF
TRBV27	few	TRBJ2-1	TRBD2	12	TGTGCCAGCAGTTTGAGCGGGGGTGAGCAGTTCTTC	CASSLSGGEQFF
TRBV5-4	NA	TRBJ2-4	NA	14	TGTGCCAGCAGCTTGGAAGGGACAAAAAACATTCAGTACTTC	CASSLEGTKNIQYF
TRBV18	few	TRBJ2-3	TRBD2	15	TGTGCCAGCTCACCGGGACTAGCGGCCACAGATACGCAGTATTTT	CASSPGLAATDTQYF
TRBV6-1	NA	TRBJ1-2	NA	13	TGTGCCAGCAGGCCCCAAGGGGGTTATGGCTACACCTTC	CASRPQGGYGYTF
TRBV7-8	few	TRBJ1-2	TRBD1	17	TGTGCCAGCAGCCTAGGGGGCGGGGGACAGGGGCGCTATGGCTACACCTTC	CASSLGGGGQGRYGYTF
TRBV7-2	few	TRBJ2-7	TRBD2	14	TGTGCCAGCAGCTCCGGACTAGCGGCCTACGAGCAGTACTTC	CASSSGLAAYEQYF
TRBV29-1	few	TRBJ2-7	TRBD1	16	TGCAGCGTTGAAGGGGGGGACAGGGGAGGTTACTACGAGCAGTACTTC	CSVEGGDRGGYYEQYF
TRBV7-9	once	TRBJ1-2	NA	11	TGTGCCAGCTCTTCCGCCGGGGGCTACACCTTC	CASSSAGGYTF
TRBV5-8	few	TRBJ1-2	TRBD1	15	TGTGCCAGCAGCCCCCGGGACAGGGTCATCAATGGCTACACCTTC	CASSPRDRVINGYTF
TRBV5-4	NA	TRBJ2-3	TRBD2	18	TGTGCCAGCAGCGTAACCCCGGGACTAGCGGGGGGGAAGGGAACGCAGTATTTT	CASSVTPGLAGGKGTQYF
TRBV29-1	many	TRBJ1-4	TRBD1	13	TGCAGCGGGGCCGGACAGGGTGAACAAAAACTGTTTTTT	CSGAGQGEQKLFF
TRBV20-1	NA	TRBJ2-7	TRBD2	11	TGCAGTGCTGGGGGGGCCTACGAGCAGTACTTC	CSAGGAYEQYF
TRBV15	NA	TRBJ2-7	TRBD1	14	TGTGCCACCCGCCCCGGGACAGGGGTTACAGTGCAGTACTTC	CATRPGTGVTVQYF
TRBV30	few	TRBJ1-2	TRBD1	14	TGTGCCTGGAGTGCGTACAGGGGGGGCTATGGCTACACCTTC	CAWSAYRGGYGYTF
TRBV5-4	few	TRBJ2-2	TRBD2	16	TGTGCCAGCAGCCCCGGTCTAGCGGGGAACACCGGGGAGCTGTTTTTT	CASSPGLAGNTGELFF
TRBV25-1	NA	TRBJ1-1	TRBD1	13	TGTGCCAGCAGTGTAGACAGGGCGACTGAAGCTTTCTTT	CASSVDRATEAFF
TRBV14	few	TRBJ2-5	NA	15	TGTGCCAGCAGCCAGTCCCGGGACTTTTTAGAGACCCAGTACTTC	CASSQSRDFLETQYF
TRBV4-1	few	TRBJ2-4	NA	17	TGCGCCAGCAGCCAAGATCGGGAAGAGCTAGCCAAAAACATTCAGTACTTC	CASSQDREELAKNIQYF
TRBV7-2	NA	TRBJ2-1	TRBD2	14	TGTGCCAGCAGCCTAGGACTAGCATTGAATGAGCAGTTCTTC	CASSLGLALNEQFF
TRBV30	NA	TRBJ2-7	NA	14	TGTGCCTCGGGAGTGACGGGCAGCTCCTACGAGCAGTACTTC	CASGVTGSSYEQYF
TRBV25-1	few	TRBJ2-2	TRBD1	15	TGTGCCAGGCAAGACAGGGGGGCGAACACCGGGGAGCTGTTTTTT	CARQDRGANTGELFF
TRBV7-2	few	TRBJ1-1	NA	18	TGTGCCAGCAGCTTAGATGAGGCTTGGGGGGGGCCGAACACTGAAGCTTTCTTT	CASSLDEAWGGPNTEAFF
TRBV28	few	TRBJ1-1	TRBD1	14	TGTGCCAGCAGCCAGGGGGCAACGGACACTGAAGCTTTCTTT	CASSQGATDTEAFF
TRBV9	NA	TRBJ2-1	TRBD1	16	TGTGCCAGCAGCATCCTACCGGGACAGACTTACAATGAGCAGTTCTTC	CASSILPGQTYNEQFF
TRBV28	NA	TRBJ2-7	TRBD2	14	TGTGCCAGCCTGGGGAGCGGGAGCACCTACGAGCAGTACTTC	CASLGSGSTYEQYF
TRBV9	few	TRBJ2-7	TRBD1	14	TGTGCCAGCAGCGGAGGTCAGGGGGCGAGGGAGCAGTACTTC	CASSGGQGAREQYF
TRBV4-1	few	TRBJ1-1	NA	17	TGCGCCAGCAGCCAAGATTTTCGACGGACAGCGAACACTGAAGCTTTCTTT	CASSQDFRRTANTEAFF
TRBV5-4	NA	TRBJ2-7	NA	15	TGTGCCAGCAGCTTGGTTTCTACAGATACCTACGAGCAGTACTTC	CASSLVSTDTYEQYF
TRBV5-1	few	TRBJ2-5	NA	15	TGCGCCAGCAGCTTGGGTCGGAGGGGACAAGAGACCCAGTACTTC	CASSLGRRGQETQYF
TRBV5-5	few	TRBJ2-3	NA	13	TGTGCCAGCAGCCGAACAGGGACAGATACGCAGTATTTT	CASSRTGTDTQYF
TRBV30	few	TRBJ1-2	TRBD1	16	TGTGCCTGGAGCCTTGGTGGACAGGGGGCAAACTATGGCTACACCTTC	CAWSLGGQGANYGYTF
TRBV29-1	few	TRBJ2-3	NA	13	TGCAGCGTTGAAGACAGGGGACGGGATACGCAGTATTTT	CSVEDRGRDTQYF
TRBV11-3	NA	TRBJ1-1	TRBD1	14	TGTGCCAGCAGCTTAAACCAGGGGGACACTGAAGCTTTCTTT	CASSLNQGDTEAFF
TRBV6-6	NA	TRBJ1-5	TRBD1	15	TGTGCCAGCAGCACAGGGGGCCTGAGCAATCAGCCCCAGCATTTT	CASSTGGLSNQPQHF
TRBV7-9	NA	TRBJ2-7	NA	14	TGTGCCAGCAGCTTAGGTTTCGGGGCCTACGAGCAGTACTTC	CASSLGFGAYEQYF
TRBV30	few	TRBJ1-2	NA	13	TGTGCCTGGAGTGTACACGGGAGCTATGGCTACACCTTC	CAWSVHGSYGYTF
TRBV4-1	few	TRBJ1-1	NA	13	TGCGCCAGCAACCTCAGGGTTGGCACTGAAGCTTTCTTT	CASNLRVGTEAFF
TRBV28	few	TRBJ1-1	TRBD1	15	TGTGCCAGCAGTTTAGGCGCGACAGGGAAGACTGAAGCTTTCTTT	CASSLGATGKTEAFF
TRBV13	NA	TRBJ2-4	NA	14	TGTGCCAGCAGCTCGTGGGAGGCCAAAAACATTCAGTACTTC	CASSSWEAKNIQYF
TRBV7-9	NA	TRBJ2-6	NA	15	TGTGCCAGCAGCTTAACGCGTGCTGGGGCCAACGTCCTGACTTTC	CASSLTRAGANVLTF
TRBV6-5	NA	TRBJ1-2	NA	16	TGTGCCAGCAGTTACTCGAGGCCATTCCCGGGACTTGGCTACACCTTC	CASSYSRPFPGLGYTF
TRBV5-1	NA	TRBJ2-7	NA	14	TGCGCCAGCAGCTTGGGTGGAGCGACCTACGAGCAGTACTTC	CASSLGGATYEQYF
TRBV30	NA	TRBJ2-1	TRBD2	13	TGTGCCTGGAGTTCAATAGCGGGCAATGAGCAGTTCTTC	CAWSSIAGNEQFF
TRBV5-1	few	TRBJ2-3	TRBD2	16	TGCGCCAGCAGCTTGACCGGGACTAGCAACACAGATACGCAGTATTTT	CASSLTGTSNTDTQYF
TRBV29-1	NA	TRBJ2-1	NA	13	TGCAGCGTTGGGAATAGCGGAGCTAATGAGCAGTTCTTC	CSVGNSGANEQFF
TRBV12-5	many	TRBJ2-2	TRBD1	16	TGTGCTAGTGGTTCCACGGGACAGATTAACACCGGGGAGCTGTTTTTT	CASGSTGQINTGELFF
TRBV7-7	few	TRBJ2-7	NA	14	TGTGCTAGCACTTCCGACCGTCTAGCCTACGAGCAGTACTTC	CASTSDRLAYEQYF
TRBV6-6	NA	TRBJ2-5	TRBD2	12	TGTGCCAGCCTAGCGGATAAAGAGACCCAGTACTTC	CASLADKETQYF
TRBV30	few	TRBJ1-5	TRBD1	15	TGTGCCTGGAGTTCGGGACAGCTGACCAATCAGCCCCAGCATTTT	CAWSSGQLTNQPQHF
TRBV9	NA	TRBJ2-3	TRBD2	14	TGTGCCAGCAGCACCCGGACTAGTTCGGATACGCAGTATTTT	CASSTRTSSDTQYF
TRBV7-3	NA	TRBJ1-2	NA	14	TGTGCCAGCAGCTTAATGGGGAGGGGACATGGCTACACCTTC	CASSLMGRGHGYTF
TRBV29-1	NA	TRBJ1-1	NA	13	TGCAGCGTTGAAAGACAGACGAACACTGAAGCTTTCTTT	CSVERQTNTEAFF
TRBV2	NA	TRBJ1-2	TRBD1	14	TGTGCCAGCAGGAAGGACAGGGGGGCTTATGGCTACACCTTC	CASRKDRGAYGYTF
TRBV4-2	few	TRBJ2-7	TRBD2	15	TGTGCCAGCAGCCCTCGGATAGCGGGAGGCTACGAGCAGTACTTC	CASSPRIAGGYEQYF
TRBV9	NA	TRBJ2-7	NA	13	TGTGCCAGCTCCCGTGCGGCCTCCTACGAGCAGTACTTC	CASSRAASYEQYF
TRBV11-2	few	TRBJ2-6	NA	15	TGTGCCAGCAGCAAGCAGGTTTCTGGGGCCAACGTCCTGACTTTC	CASSKQVSGANVLTF
TRBV29-1	NA	TRBJ2-1	TRBD2	12	TGCAGCGTTGGGGTAGCGGGCAATGAGCAGTTCTTC	CSVGVAGNEQFF